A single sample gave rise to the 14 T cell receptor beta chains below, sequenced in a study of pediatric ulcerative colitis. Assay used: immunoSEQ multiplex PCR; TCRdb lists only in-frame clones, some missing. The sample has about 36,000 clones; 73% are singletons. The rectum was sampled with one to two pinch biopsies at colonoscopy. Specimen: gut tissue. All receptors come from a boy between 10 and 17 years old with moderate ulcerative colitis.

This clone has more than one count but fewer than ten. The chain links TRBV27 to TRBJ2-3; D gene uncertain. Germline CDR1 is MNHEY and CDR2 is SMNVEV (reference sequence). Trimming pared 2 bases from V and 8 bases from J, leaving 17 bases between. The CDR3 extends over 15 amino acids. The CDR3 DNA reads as TGTGCCAGCAGTTTAAAGTCAACTGAGTTTGGTACGCAGTATTTT. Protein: CASSLKSTEFGTQYF.

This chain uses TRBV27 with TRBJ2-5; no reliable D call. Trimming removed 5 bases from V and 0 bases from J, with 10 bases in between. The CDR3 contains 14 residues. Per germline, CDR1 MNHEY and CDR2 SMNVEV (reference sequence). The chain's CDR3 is CASSRTDHQETQYF. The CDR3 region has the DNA TGTGCCAGCAGTAGGACCGATCACCAAGAGACCCAGTACTTC.

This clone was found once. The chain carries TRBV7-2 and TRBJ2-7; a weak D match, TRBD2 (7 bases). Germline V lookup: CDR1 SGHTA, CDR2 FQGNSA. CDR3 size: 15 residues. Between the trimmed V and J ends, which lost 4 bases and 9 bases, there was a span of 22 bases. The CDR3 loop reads CASSSDVSGGVPQYF. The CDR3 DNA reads TGTGCCAGCAGCTCGGATGTTTCGGGGGGCGTCCCGCAGTACTTC.

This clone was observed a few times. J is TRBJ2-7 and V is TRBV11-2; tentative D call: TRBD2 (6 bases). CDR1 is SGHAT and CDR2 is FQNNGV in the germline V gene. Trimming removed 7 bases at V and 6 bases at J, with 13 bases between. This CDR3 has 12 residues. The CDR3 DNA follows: TGTGCCAGCACCCCCTGGGGGGTCGAGCAGTACTTC. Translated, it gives CASTPWGVEQYF.

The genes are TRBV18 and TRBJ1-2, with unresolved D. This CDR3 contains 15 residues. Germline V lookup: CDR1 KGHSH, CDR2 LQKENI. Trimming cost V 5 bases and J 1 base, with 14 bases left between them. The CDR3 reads CASSSSGYFNYGYTF. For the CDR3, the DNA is TGTGCCAGCTCATCCTCAGGTTATTTTAACTATGGCTACACCTTC.

The CDR3 nucleotides are TGTGCCAGCTCACCACTAGCGGGCTCCTACAATGAGCAGTTCTTC. This sequence encodes CASSPLAGSYNEQFF. This rearrangement joins TRBV18 to TRBJ2-1; 7 nucleotides line up with TRBD2. Germline CDR1 and CDR2: KGHSH and LQKENI. The junction had 0 bases not matched to a gene; V was cut back by 1 base and J by 0 bases. This CDR3 has 15 amino acids.

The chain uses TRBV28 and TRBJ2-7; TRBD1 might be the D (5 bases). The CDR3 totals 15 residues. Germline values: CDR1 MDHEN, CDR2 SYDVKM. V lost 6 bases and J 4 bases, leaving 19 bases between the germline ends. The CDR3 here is CASSIGALLSYEQYF. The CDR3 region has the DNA TGTGCCAGCAGCATAGGGGCACTACTATCGTACGAGCAGTACTTC.

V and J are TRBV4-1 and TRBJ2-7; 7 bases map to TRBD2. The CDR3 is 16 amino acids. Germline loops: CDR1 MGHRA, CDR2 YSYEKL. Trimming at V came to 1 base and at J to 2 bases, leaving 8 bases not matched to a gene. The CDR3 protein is CASSQADGGGTYEQYF. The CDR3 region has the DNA TGCGCCAGCAGCCAAGCGGACGGCGGGGGTACCTACGAGCAGTACTTC.

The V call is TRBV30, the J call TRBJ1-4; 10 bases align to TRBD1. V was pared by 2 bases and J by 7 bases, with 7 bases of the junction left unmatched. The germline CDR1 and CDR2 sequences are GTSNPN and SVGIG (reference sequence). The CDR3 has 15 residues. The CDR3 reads CAWSPGTGVVEKLFF. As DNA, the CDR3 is TGTGCCTGGAGTCCCGGGACAGGGGTAGTTGAAAAACTGTTTTTT.

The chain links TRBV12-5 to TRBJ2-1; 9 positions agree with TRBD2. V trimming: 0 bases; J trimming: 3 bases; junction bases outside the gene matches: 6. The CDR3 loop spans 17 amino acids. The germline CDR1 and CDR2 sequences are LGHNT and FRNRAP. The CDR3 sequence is CASGLVRTSDIYNEQFF. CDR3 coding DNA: TGTGCTAGTGGTTTGGTCCGGACTAGCGATATCTACAATGAGCAGTTCTTC.

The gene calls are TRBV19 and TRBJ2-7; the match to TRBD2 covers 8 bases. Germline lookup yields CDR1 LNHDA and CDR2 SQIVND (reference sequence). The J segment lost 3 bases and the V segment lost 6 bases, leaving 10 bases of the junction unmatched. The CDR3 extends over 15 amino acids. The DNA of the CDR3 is TGTGCCAGTAGCGCCCGTTACGGGAGGGTCTACGAGCAGTACTTC. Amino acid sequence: CASSARYGRVYEQYF.

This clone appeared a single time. The CDR3 loop reads CASSLTGGRGGNTIYF. CDR3 DNA sequence: TGTGCCAGCAGCTTGACAGGGGGTAGGGGTGGAAACACCATATATTTT. V and J are TRBV7-6 and TRBJ1-3, with 9 bases aligning to TRBD1. This CDR3 is built from 16 residues. Germline CDR1 reads SGHVS; CDR2 reads FNYEAQ. Trimming cost V 3 bases and J 3 bases; bases outside gene matches: 6.

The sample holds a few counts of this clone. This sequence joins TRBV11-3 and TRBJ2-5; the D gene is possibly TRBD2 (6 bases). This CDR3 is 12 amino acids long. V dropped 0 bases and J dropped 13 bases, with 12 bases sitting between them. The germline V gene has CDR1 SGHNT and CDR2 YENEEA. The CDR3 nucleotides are TGTGCCAGCAGCTTAGATGGGCGGGGTTTGTACTTC. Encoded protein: CASSLDGRGLYF. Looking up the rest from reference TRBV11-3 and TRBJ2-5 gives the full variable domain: EAGVVQSPRYKIIEKKQPVAFWCNPISGHNTLYWYLQNLGQGPELLIRYENEEAVDDSQLPKDRFSAERLKGVDSTLKIQPAELGDSAVYLCASSLDGRGLYFGPGTRLLVL.

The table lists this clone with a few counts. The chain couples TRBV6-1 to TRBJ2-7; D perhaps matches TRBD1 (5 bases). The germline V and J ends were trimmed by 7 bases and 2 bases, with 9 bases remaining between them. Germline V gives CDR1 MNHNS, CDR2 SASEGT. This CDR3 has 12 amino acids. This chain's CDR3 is CASKRGPYEQYF. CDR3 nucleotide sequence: TGTGCCAGCAAAAGGGGCCCCTACGAGCAGTACTTC.